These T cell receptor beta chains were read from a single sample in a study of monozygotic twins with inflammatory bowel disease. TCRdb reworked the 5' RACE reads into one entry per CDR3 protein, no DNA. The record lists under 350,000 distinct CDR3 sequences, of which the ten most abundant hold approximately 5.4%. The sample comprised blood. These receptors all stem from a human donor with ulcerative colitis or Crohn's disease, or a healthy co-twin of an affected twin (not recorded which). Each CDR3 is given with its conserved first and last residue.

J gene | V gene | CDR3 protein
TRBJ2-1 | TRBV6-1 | CASSEAFFAGVRGEQFF
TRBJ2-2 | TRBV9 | CASSRKGTNTGELFF
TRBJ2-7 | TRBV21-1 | CASSKATSGKAYEQYF
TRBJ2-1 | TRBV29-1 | CSVVSGRAREFRLNEQFF
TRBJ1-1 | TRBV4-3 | CASSQDPQGDANVAFF
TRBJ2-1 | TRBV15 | CATSMRDPHEQFF
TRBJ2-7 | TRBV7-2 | CASSLEGRGIYEQYF
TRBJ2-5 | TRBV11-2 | CASSLPRREDFQETQYF
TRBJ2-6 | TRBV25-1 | CASSPGLPYPSGANVLTF
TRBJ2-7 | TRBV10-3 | CAINPGGTYEQYF
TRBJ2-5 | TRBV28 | CASSFEAPPAQYF
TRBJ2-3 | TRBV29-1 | CSVQTSGRTDTQYF
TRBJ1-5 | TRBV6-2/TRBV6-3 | CASSDRDRGNQPQHF
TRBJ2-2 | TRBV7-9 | CASSFRVAGDVGELFF
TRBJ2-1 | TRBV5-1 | CASSSIAGLNNEQFF
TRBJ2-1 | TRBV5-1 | CASSPGGAGSYNEQFF
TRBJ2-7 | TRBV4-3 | CASSQGRSLGIKEQYF
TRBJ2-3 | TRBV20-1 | CSARGAGEGTDTQYF
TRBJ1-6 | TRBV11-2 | CASSSSVYNSPLHF
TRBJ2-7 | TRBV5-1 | CASRGASGTYEQYF
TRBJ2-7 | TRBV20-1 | CSARIAGGSTYEQYF
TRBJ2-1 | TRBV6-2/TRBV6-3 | CASSYPPSSYNEQFF
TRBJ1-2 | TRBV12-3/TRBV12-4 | CASSSSYGYTF
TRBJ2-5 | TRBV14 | CASSHVAAADGQNHAKHKTQYF
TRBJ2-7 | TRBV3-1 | CASSQGRTYEQYF